The 19 T cell receptor beta chains in this list originate from one sample, sequenced in a study of T cell responses to AZD1222 COVID-19 vaccine. Data came from immunoSEQ multiplex PCR; TCRdb stores just in-frame clones and leaves some out. The sample lists 100,000 or so clones; around 87% were seen once. The starting material was peripheral blood, obtained on day 0 of MenACWY control vaccination. The receptors stem from an adult in good health.

This clone was seen only once. The genes are TRBV6-1 and TRBJ2-2, with no clear D. Trimming left V 3 bases short and J 0 bases short, with 11 bases between. Germline CDR1 reads MNHNS; CDR2 reads SASEGT. This CDR3 is built from 16 residues. The DNA of the CDR3 is TGTGCCAGCAGTGAGTTGGACGCCGCGAACACCGGGGAGCTGTTTTTT. It is translated as CASSELDAANTGELFF.

The count of this clone is one. The chain recombines TRBV7-3 with TRBJ2-2; 8 bases line up with TRBD2. Per germline, CDR1 SGHTA and CDR2 FQGTGA. Trimming removed 2 bases from V and 2 bases from J; junction bases left unmatched: 4. This CDR3 region has 16 residues. CDR3 sequence (DNA): TGTGCCAGCAGCTTACTTAGCGGGGATAACACCGGGGAGCTGTTTTTT. It translates to CASSLLSGDNTGELFF.

The V and J genes are TRBV4-3 and TRBJ1-2; 7 positions agree with TRBD1. There are 15 residues in the CDR3. Germline V CDR1 and CDR2: LGHNA, YSLEER. The J segment lost 2 bases and the V segment lost 1 base, leaving 4 bases of the junction unmatched. The DNA for the CDR3 is TGCGCCAGCAGCCAAGGGACAGGAAACAACTATGGCTACACCTTC. Protein product: CASSQGTGNNYGYTF.

The chain joins TRBV5-1 to TRBJ2-7, with 12 nucleotides matching TRBD2. There are 15 residues in the CDR3. The germline CDR1 and CDR2 sequences are SGHRS and YFSETQ. Unmatched junction bases numbered 3, after V lost 3 bases and J lost 2 bases. CDR3 coding DNA: TGCGCCAGCAGCTCCGGACTAGCGGGACCCTACGAGCAGTACTTC. Protein: CASSSGLAGPYEQYF.

This sequence joins TRBV7-2 and TRBJ1-2; D is possibly TRBD1 (6 bases). Trimming stripped 1 base from V and 6 bases from J, with 18 bases between. The germline CDR1 and CDR2 sequences are SGHTA and FQGNSA. The CDR3 sequence is 16 residues long. The CDR3 protein is CASSLGLYQGNDGYTF. DNA of the CDR3: TGTGCCAGCAGCTTAGGTCTGTACCAGGGGAACGATGGCTACACCTTC.

The genes are TRBV10-3 and TRBJ2-2; the D is unclear. CDR3 length equals 15 residues. Germline V gene lookup returns CDR1 ENHRY and CDR2 SYGVKD. V lost 0 bases to trimming and J lost 1 base, with 6 bases between them. CDR3 sequence reads: CAISESNLNTGELFF. The CDR3 nucleotides read TGTGCCATCAGTGAGTCAAACCTGAACACCGGGGAGCTGTTTTTT.

V gene TRBV6-1 combines with J gene TRBJ1-5; D is unresolved. Germline values: CDR1 MNHNS, CDR2 SASEGT. The CDR3 contains 14 residues. The V end was cut by 7 bases, the J end by 0 bases, with 10 bases between. The CDR3 region has the DNA TGTGCCAGCACGTCCGCGTATAGCAATCAGCCCCAGCATTTT. It yields the protein CASTSAYSNQPQHF.

V gene TRBV10-3 combines with J gene TRBJ2-2; 10 bases are shared with TRBD1. Trimming removed 2 bases from V and 5 bases from J; junction bases left unmatched: 5. This CDR3 spans 16 amino acids. Per germline, CDR1 ENHRY and CDR2 SYGVKD. The CDR3 nucleotides read TGTGCCATCAGTGAGGGGACAGGGGCTGGGACCGGGGAGCTGTTTTTT. It encodes CAISEGTGAGTGELFF.

In its sample, this clone was seen once. The rearrangement joins TRBV3-1 (or the pseudogene TRBV3-2) to TRBJ2-7, with D possibly matching TRBD2 (6 bases). Germline loops: CDR1 LGHDT, CDR2 YNNKEL (reference sequence). CDR3 length: 15 amino acids. Trimming pared 4 bases from V and 3 bases from J, leaving 16 bases between. The CDR3 DNA reads TGTGCCAGCAGCCGGGACTCCTCTTGGGGCTACGAGCAGTACTTC. It translates to CASSRDSSWGYEQYF.

The rearrangement joins TRBV6-5 to TRBJ2-7; TRBD2 matches 7 bases. This CDR3 spans 14 amino acids. V gave up 7 bases and J gave up 3 bases; unmatched junction bases: 9. Germline V lookup: CDR1 MNHEY, CDR2 SVGAGI. Here the CDR3 reads CASKIRDYNYEQYF. The DNA of the CDR3 is TGTGCCAGCAAGATCCGGGACTATAACTACGAGCAGTACTTC.

The V call is TRBV4-3, the J call TRBJ2-3, with 9 bases that match TRBD2. V lost 3 bases and J lost 5; bases outside the gene matches: 9. Per germline, CDR1 LGHNA and CDR2 YSLEER. This CDR3 is 16 amino acids long. CDR3 sequence (DNA): TGCGCCAGCAGCCAGTTCCTTGCGGGGGGGATAGATACGCAGTATTTT. It yields the protein CASSQFLAGGIDTQYF.

This rearrangement joins TRBV6-5 to TRBJ1-2, with 10 bases lining up with TRBD1. Trimming took 4 bases from V and 4 from J; bases not matched to a gene: 6. The CDR3 has 15 amino acids. Germline V gene lookup returns CDR1 MNHEY and CDR2 SVGAGI. The CDR3 nucleotides are TGTGCCAGCAGTTCTAGACAGGGGGCTGGCTATGGCTACACCTTC. Its translation: CASSSRQGAGYGYTF.

This chain connects TRBV4-3 to TRBJ1-5; the D gene is possibly TRBD1 (5 bases). This CDR3 has 16 residues. V was trimmed by 0 bases and J by 0 bases, leaving 9 bases between them. Germline V gene data show CDR1 as LGHNA and CDR2 as YSLEER. CDR3 sequence: CASSQDWQGSNQPQHF. DNA for the CDR3: TGCGCCAGCAGCCAAGATTGGCAGGGTAGCAATCAGCCCCAGCATTTT.

A few counts support this clone. The chain recombines TRBV5-1 with TRBJ2-7, with a tentative D call TRBD1 (7 bases). Germline CDR1 is SGHRS and CDR2 is YFSETQ. The CDR3 is made up of 19 amino acids. V lost 1 base and J lost 0, with 23 bases in between. CDR3 DNA: TGCGCCAGCAGCTTGACAGGGGACTCCCAAACTGTAAGCTCCTACGAGCAGTACTTC. Translating it yields CASSLTGDSQTVSSYEQYF.

With respect to this clone: Other DNA sequences within the sample encode an identical CDR3. V gene TRBV7-8 combines with J gene TRBJ2-7; 10 positions agree with TRBD1. The CDR3 has 13 amino acids. Trimming cost V 3 bases and J 7 bases; bases outside gene matches: 3. The V gene's germline CDR1 is SGHVS and CDR2 FQNEAQ. The CDR3 DNA reads TGTGCCAGCAGCTTGGACAGGGGGTATGAGCAGTACTTC. It codes for CASSLDRGYEQYF.

This rearrangement joins TRBV3-1 (or the pseudogene TRBV3-2) to TRBJ1-2, with D possibly TRBD1 on 5 matching bases. The ends were cut back, 4 bases at V and 4 bases at J, with 22 bases in the middle. Germline CDR1 reads LGHDT; CDR2 reads YNNKEL (reference sequence). CDR3 length: 17 residues. CDR3 in amino acids: CASSPSVAGGAGYGYTF. The CDR3 DNA follows: TGTGCCAGCAGCCCCTCGGTGGCCGGGGGTGCGGGCTATGGCTACACCTTC.

V gene TRBV6-5 combines with J gene TRBJ2-7; 9 bases match TRBD1. J lost 1 base, V lost 6 bases, and 7 bases had no gene match. The germline CDR1 and CDR2 sequences are MNHEY and SVGAGI. This CDR3 region has 15 residues. CDR3 sequence reads: CASSNFGTGSYEQYF. The CDR3 DNA sequence: TGTGCCAGCAGCAACTTCGGGACAGGGTCCTACGAGCAGTACTTC.

The chain employs TRBV3-1 (or the pseudogene TRBV3-2) and TRBJ2-5; D gene uncertain. V lost 0 bases to trimming and J lost 1 base, with 0 bases between them. The CDR3 loop spans 12 amino acids. CDR1 LGHDT and CDR2 YNNKEL come from the germline V gene (reference sequence). CDR3 nucleotides: TGTGCCAGCAGCCAAGACCAAGAGACCCAGTACTTC. This codes for CASSQDQETQYF.

The CDR3 DNA reads as TGTGCCAGCAGCGTAGAGACAGGGGCGACCACTGAAGCTTTCTTT. This sequence encodes CASSVETGATTEAFF. The chain carries TRBV9 and TRBJ1-1; 8 bases map to TRBD1. This CDR3 comprises 15 residues. Germline V gene lookup returns CDR1 SGDLS and CDR2 YYNGEE. V shed 0 bases and J 4 bases; nucleotides not matched to a gene: 5.